Listed here are 16 T cell receptor beta chains from one sample, sequenced in a study of blood T cell repertoires in COVID-19. Measured with immunoSEQ multiplex PCR; TCRdb has only the in-frame clones, and not every one. The sample holds approximately 39,000 clones, over 80% seen once. Sequencing input: peripheral blood. All receptors come from a man aged 45 to 65 with active or convalescent COVID-19.

V is TRBV19 and J is TRBJ1-6; 10 positions agree with TRBD1. CDR1 LNHDA and CDR2 SQIVND come from the germline V gene (reference sequence). V trimming: 5 bases; J trimming: 4 bases; junction bases outside the gene matches: 2. The CDR3 extends over 15 amino acids. CDR3 DNA: TGTGCCAGTAGTGAGGGACAGGGGTATAATTCACCCCTCCACTTT. Encoded protein: CASSEGQGYNSPLHF.

This clone was seen more than once but under ten times. The chain recombines TRBV19 with TRBJ1-5, with 7 positions matching TRBD1. CDR1 is LNHDA and CDR2 is SQIVND in the germline V gene (reference sequence). CDR3 length equals 17 residues. The V gene end was trimmed by 3 bases and the J gene end by 6 bases; junction bases not matched to a gene: 14. The CDR3 DNA reads TGTGCCAGTAGTATGGGGCCGGGACAGCGGCGAGCTCAGCCCCAGCATTTT. It encodes CASSMGPGQRRAQPQHF.

There are a few counts of this clone. The V gene is TRBV11-1, the J gene TRBJ2-1; D remains unclear. The V gene's germline CDR1 is SGHAT and CDR2 FQDESV (reference sequence). This CDR3 has 15 residues. The germline V and J ends were trimmed by 4 bases and 7 bases, with 17 bases remaining between them. In DNA form, the CDR3 reads TGTGCCAGCAGCTCGTATGGTGGTTTGGCAAATGAGCAGTTCTTC. Protein: CASSSYGGLANEQFF.

This clone was seen just once. The chain employs TRBV3-1 (or the pseudogene TRBV3-2) and TRBJ1-3; the match to TRBD1 covers 8 bases. This CDR3 spans 14 amino acids. CDR1 LGHDT and CDR2 YNNKEL come from the germline V gene (reference sequence). The ends lost 4 bases at V and 7 bases at J; junction bases unmatched: 6. In nucleotides, the CDR3 is TGTGCCAGCAGCCCGACCCGGACAGGGAACACCATATATTTT. It codes for CASSPTRTGNTIYF.

This clone showed up just once. V and J are TRBV2 and TRBJ2-6; D unclear. The CDR3 runs 14 residues. Trimming left V 9 bases short and J 0 bases short, with 9 bases between. Germline V lookup: CDR1 SNHLY, CDR2 FYNNEI. CDR3 sequence (DNA): TGTGCCAGTAATGACAACTCTGGGGCCAACGTCCTGACTTTC. Residues: CASNDNSGANVLTF.

This clone showed up just a few times. This chain uses TRBV19 with TRBJ2-1; TRBD2 aligns across 15 bases. Looked up from germline, CDR1 is LNHDA and CDR2 is SQIVND (reference sequence). The CDR3 contains 15 residues. The J segment lost 7 bases and the V segment lost 5 bases, leaving 3 bases of the junction unmatched. CDR3 bases: TGTGCCAGTAGTCGGACTAGCGGGAGGGGGAATGAGCAGTTCTTC. Amino acid sequence: CASSRTSGRGNEQFF.

The chain is built from TRBV6-5 and TRBJ1-4; 10 nucleotides agree with TRBD1. Trimming took 10 bases from V and 6 from J; bases not matched to a gene: 5. CDR3 size: 13 residues. From germline, CDR1 is MNHEY and CDR2 SVGAGI. CDR3 amino acids: CATGTGVDEKLFF. The CDR3 DNA reads TGTGCCACGGGGACAGGGGTTGATGAAAAACTGTTTTTT.

The V call is TRBV7-9, the J call TRBJ2-1, with 12 positions matching TRBD1. There are 15 residues in the CDR3. The germline V gene has CDR1 SEHNR and CDR2 FQNEAQ (reference sequence). The ends lost 5 bases at V and 7 bases at J; junction bases unmatched: 6. Written as DNA, the CDR3 is TGTGCCAGCAGCGCCCCGGGACAGGGGGCAAATGAGCAGTTCTTC. As protein: CASSAPGQGANEQFF.

The chain joins TRBV5-1 to TRBJ2-1; 9 positions match TRBD1. CDR3 length: 16 amino acids. Trimming took 2 bases from V and 1 from J; bases not matched to a gene: 4. In germline, CDR1 is SGHRS, CDR2 YFSETQ. In DNA, the CDR3 is TGCGCCAGCAGCTTACAGGGGGCTAATTCCTACAATGAGCAGTTCTTC. This translates into CASSLQGANSYNEQFF.

The genes are TRBV10-3 and TRBJ1-1, with 9 positions matching TRBD1. Looked up from germline, CDR1 is ENHRY and CDR2 is SYGVKD. The junction had 13 bases not matched to a gene; V was cut back by 10 bases and J by 7 bases. The CDR3 extends over 14 amino acids. Here the CDR3 reads CANRDRAPDGEAFF. The CDR3 DNA follows: TGTGCCAACCGGGACAGGGCACCCGACGGTGAAGCTTTCTTT.

This chain uses TRBV18 with TRBJ1-3; weak D call: TRBD1 (5 bases). V was cut by 0 bases and J by 0 bases, with 12 bases left in between. Germline V gene lookup returns CDR1 KGHSH and CDR2 LQKENI. The CDR3 runs 17 residues. CDR3: CASSPPLVQVSGNTIYF. The CDR3, as DNA: TGTGCCAGCTCACCACCGTTGGTACAGGTCTCTGGAAACACCATATATTTT.

This CDR3 reads CARGQRQGYEQYV. The DNA for the CDR3 is TGTGCCAGGGGGCAAAGGCAGGGCTACGAGCAGTACGTC. V is TRBV25-1 and J is TRBJ2-7; TRBD1 is a possible D gene (5 bases). The germline V gene encodes CDR1 MGHDK and CDR2 SYGVNS. Trimming left V 9 bases short and J 3 bases short, with 15 bases between. This CDR3 comprises 13 residues.

This clone occurred once. The chain links TRBV7-9 to TRBJ1-1; D is possibly TRBD1 (5 bases). The germline V and J ends were trimmed by 5 bases and 5 bases, with 15 bases remaining between them. From germline, CDR1 is SEHNR and CDR2 FQNEAQ (reference sequence). The CDR3 has 14 amino acids. The CDR3 region is CASSPYREGTEAFF. CDR3 sequence (DNA): TGTGCCAGCAGCCCATACCGGGAGGGGACTGAAGCTTTCTTT. Variable domain in full (rest from reference TRBV7-9 and TRBJ1-1): DTGVSQNPRHKITKRGQNVTFRCDPISEHNRLYWYRQTLGQGPEFLTYFQNEAQLEKSRLLSDRFSAERPKGSFSTLEIQRTEQGDSAMYLCASSPYREGTEAFFGQGTRLTVV.

V gene TRBV5-1 combines with J gene TRBJ1-1; TRBD1 matches at 7 bases. Trimming at V came to 4 bases and at J to 1 base, leaving 4 bases not matched to a gene. Per the germline V gene, CDR1 is SGHRS and CDR2 is YFSETQ. This CDR3 contains 14 residues. CDR3: CASSLGQPNTEAFF. The CDR3 nucleotides read TGCGCCAGCAGCCTGGGACAGCCGAACACTGAAGCTTTCTTT.

The rearrangement links TRBV11-3 to TRBJ1-5; TRBD1 might be the D (6 bases). This CDR3 contains 13 residues. V was trimmed by 11 bases and J by 3 bases, leaving 14 bases between them. CDR1 SGHNT and CDR2 YENEEA come from the germline V gene. The CDR3 bases are TGTGCCCCAACAGGGATCTTCAATCAGCCCCAGCATTTT. The encoded protein is CAPTGIFNQPQHF.

This clone appeared once. The V gene is TRBV3-1 (or the pseudogene TRBV3-2), the J gene TRBJ2-5; 15 nucleotides line up with TRBD2. Germline values: CDR1 LGHDT, CDR2 YNNKEL (reference sequence). The CDR3 sequence is 15 residues long. Trimming removed 7 bases from V and 6 bases from J; junction bases left unmatched: 6. CDR3 DNA: TGTGCCAGCAATGGACTAGCGGGAGGGCCGAAGACCCAGTACTTC. It codes for CASNGLAGGPKTQYF.